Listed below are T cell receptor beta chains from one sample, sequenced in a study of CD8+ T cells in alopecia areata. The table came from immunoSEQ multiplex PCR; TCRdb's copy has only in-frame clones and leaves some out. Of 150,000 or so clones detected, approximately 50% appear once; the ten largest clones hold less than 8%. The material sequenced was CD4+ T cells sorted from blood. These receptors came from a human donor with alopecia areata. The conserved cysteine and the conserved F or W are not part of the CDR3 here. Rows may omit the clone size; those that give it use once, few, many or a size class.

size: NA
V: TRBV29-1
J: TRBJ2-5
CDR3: SVGDSQETQY

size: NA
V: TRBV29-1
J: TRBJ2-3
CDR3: SVVAGSTDTQY

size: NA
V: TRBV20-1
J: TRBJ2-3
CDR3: SARGHVTQY

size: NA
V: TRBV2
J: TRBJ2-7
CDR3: ASSPTGGYEQY

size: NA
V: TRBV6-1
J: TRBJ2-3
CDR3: ASSRAVGRDTQY

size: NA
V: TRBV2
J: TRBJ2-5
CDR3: ASTPASGSLATQY

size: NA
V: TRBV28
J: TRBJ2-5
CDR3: ASSPDRLQAQY

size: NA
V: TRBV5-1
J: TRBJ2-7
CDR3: ASSLGAYEQY

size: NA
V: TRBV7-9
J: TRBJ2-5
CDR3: ASSAFGIGETQY

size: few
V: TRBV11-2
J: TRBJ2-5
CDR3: ASSLPRTRNQETQY

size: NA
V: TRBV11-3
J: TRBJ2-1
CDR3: ASSSLGGRSYNEQF

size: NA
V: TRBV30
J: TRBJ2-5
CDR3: AWSVLDGETQY

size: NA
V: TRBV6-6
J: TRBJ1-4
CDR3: ASSYSQEKLF

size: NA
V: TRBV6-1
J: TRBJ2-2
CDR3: ASSAKGNGELF

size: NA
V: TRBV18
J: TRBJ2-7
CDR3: ASSPRQTYEQY

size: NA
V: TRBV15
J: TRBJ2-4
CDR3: ATSPHLGIQY

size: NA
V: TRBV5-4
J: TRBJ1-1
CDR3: ASSFSENTEAF

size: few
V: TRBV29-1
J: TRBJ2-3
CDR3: SVRTAGVRDTQY

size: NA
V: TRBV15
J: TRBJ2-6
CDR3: ATSIYGANVLT

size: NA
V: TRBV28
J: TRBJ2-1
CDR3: ASSFRQGHEQF

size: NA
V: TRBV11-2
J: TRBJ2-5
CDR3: ASSSGLAGTQY

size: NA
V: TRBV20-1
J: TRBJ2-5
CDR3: SSGRAETQY